The present TCR beta chain was sequenced within a study of STAT5B mutations in CD4+ large granular lymphocyte leukemia. Study-level points and caveats: No patients shared main leukemic clonotypes, though around 24% appeared at low frequency elsewhere. 8/27 top patient clones versus 2/35 control clones were TRBV06-family.

Controls came from buffy coats of healthy blood donors. Regarding this clone: The antigen remains undetermined.

This was a survey-level run. The repertoire was sequenced with immunoSEQ multiplex PCR; TCRdb's copy has only in-frame clones and lacks some. The sample includes fewer than 45,000 clones, about 81% seen only once; the top ten take approximately 0.32%. This CDR3 contains 15 residues. V dropped 6 bases and J dropped 0 bases, with 12 bases sitting between them. Germline V lookup: CDR1 MNHEY, CDR2 SVGAGI. This clonotype was sampled from a human donor in good health. The V and J genes are TRBV6-5 and TRBJ1-5; D is unresolved. Sequencing was carried out using CD4+ T cells from blood buffy coats. The CDR3 sequence is CASSSEADSNQPQHF. The CDR3, as DNA: TGTGCCAGCAGCTCCGAGGCGGATAGCAATCAGCCCCAGCATTTT.